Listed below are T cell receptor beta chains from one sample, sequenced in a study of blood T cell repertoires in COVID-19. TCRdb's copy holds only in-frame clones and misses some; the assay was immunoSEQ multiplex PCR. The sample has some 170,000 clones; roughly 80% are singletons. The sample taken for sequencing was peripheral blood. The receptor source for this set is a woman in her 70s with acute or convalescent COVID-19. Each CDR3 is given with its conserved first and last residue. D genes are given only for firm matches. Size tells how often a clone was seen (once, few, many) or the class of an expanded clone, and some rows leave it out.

CASSPGGQGSYNEQFF TGTGCCAGCTCACCAGGAGGACAGGGATCCTACAATGAGCAGTTCTTC . TRBV18 TRBD1 TRBJ2-1
CASRTGEGSYEQYF TGTGCCAGCCGGACGGGAGAAGGGTCCTACGAGCAGTACTTC . TRBV2 . TRBJ2-7
CASSLDIGYGYTF TGTGCCAGCAGCCTCGACATTGGCTATGGCTACACCTTC . TRBV7-9 . TRBJ1-2
CASSYISGTGGEEQYF TGTGCCAGCAGCTACATTTCCGGGACAGGGGGCGAGGAGCAGTACTTC few TRBV6-5 TRBD1 TRBJ2-7
CASSSRTGGRTEAFF TGTGCCAGCAGTTCCCGGACAGGGGGCCGTACTGAAGCTTTCTTT . TRBV28 TRBD1 TRBJ1-1
CASSVSGDVANVLTF TGTGCCAGCAGCGTGTCAGGGGATGTGGCCAACGTCCTGACTTTC . TRBV9 . TRBJ2-6
CASSPGLPPQQYF TGTGCCAGCTCACCTGGGCTCCCGCCACAGCAGTACTTC . TRBV18 . TRBJ2-7
CASSFLGGRSPEAFF TGTGCCAGCAGCTTTTTAGGGGGCAGGTCGCCTGAAGCTTTCTTT . TRBV5-5 TRBD1 TRBJ1-1
CASSLGQGSAPYF TGTGCCAGCAGTCTGGGACAGGGCTCTGCGCCATACTTC few TRBV12-3/TRBV12-4 TRBD1 TRBJ2-7
CASSLGPGQDNSPLHF TGTGCCAGCAGTCTAGGGCCGGGACAGGATAATTCACCCCTCCACTTT . TRBV9 TRBD1 TRBJ1-6
CASSSDRNTEAFF TGTGCCAGCAGCTCCGACAGGAATACTGAAGCTTTCTTT . TRBV7-2 . TRBJ1-1
CASSAWGGPTGELFF TGTGCCAGCAGTGCCTGGGGGGGACCCACCGGGGAGCTGTTTTTT . TRBV7-2 TRBD2 TRBJ2-2
CASSFGSSPTQYF TGTGCCAGCAGTTTCGGTAGCAGCCCAACCCAGTACTTC . TRBV28 . TRBJ2-5
CASSISFSRRANEQFF TGTGCCAGCAGCATCTCTTTTAGCCGGAGGGCGAATGAGCAGTTCTTC . TRBV7-2 . TRBJ2-1
CASSLSMRLAGDGDTQYF TGTGCCAGCAGCTTAAGCATGCGACTAGCGGGAGATGGAGATACGCAGTATTTT . TRBV11-2 TRBD2 TRBJ2-3